This T cell receptor (beta chain) was identified in a study of CD8+CD57+ T cells in acquired aplastic anemia. Study-wide results and caveats: Patient and control CD8+ Simpson's diversity was not significantly different.

V gave up 5 bases and J gave up 0 bases, with 11 bases separating them. Germline V gene lookup returns CDR1 SGHVS and CDR2 FQNEAQ. CDR3 length equals 15 residues. As to this clonotype: What it recognizes is unknown.

The patients chosen for sequencing had shown expansion of CD8+CD57+ cells (detected by flow cytometry). Genomic DNA was employed as the template in profiling TCR beta VDJ and CDR3. TCRdb used MiXCR to reprocess the reads, holding one entry per CDR3 protein. The sample holds over 40,000 distinct CDR3 sequences, about 63% seen once. This chain joins TRBV7-8 and TRBJ2-1; no clear D gene. Sequenced: sorted CD4+, CD8+, or CD8+CD57+ T cells (not recorded which) from PBMCs. The sequence derives from a human donor with aplastic anemia. CDR3 nucleotide sequence: TGTGCCAGCAGCCGTGTCGGCCGCTCCTACAATGAGCAGTTCTTC. As protein: CASSRVGRSYNEQFF.